This T cell receptor (beta chain) emerged from a study of shared clonotypes between healthy human individuals. The length of the CDR3 is 15 residues. Trimming cost V 5 bases and J 3 bases, with 17 bases left between them. Per germline, CDR1 SGHRS and CDR2 YFSETQ. Replicate PCRs run on sorted subsets employed 200 ng DNA, roughly 30,000 T cell genomes. Source study methods: Sequence data from immunoSEQ were junction-only and lacked quality scores; consequently, filtering differed. TCRdb's table, derived via immunoSEQ multiplex PCR, lists solely in-frame clones and lacks some. The DNA was the basis for D and trimming; V, J and clone size are from that table. Among 2.3 million or so clones listed, just over 90% were seen once. Naive CD4+ cells were CD45RA-selected; the remaining cells were memory.

The sample taken for sequencing was naive CD4+ T cells from PBMCs. Noted subset: CD45RA+ positively selected. The source of this sequence is a man aged 18 to 30 in good health. Some clones in this sample may be carry-over from other donors' samples. The chain couples TRBV5-1 to TRBJ1-2; a possible D gene is TRBD1 (6 bases). The CDR3 loop is CASRGQTRSHYGYTF. CDR3 coding DNA: TGCGCCAGCAGGGGACAAACACGGAGCCACTATGGCTACACCTTC. Variable domain in full (rest from reference TRBV5-1 and TRBJ1-2): KAGVTQTPRYLIKTRGQQVTLSCSPISGHRSVSWYQQTPGQGLQFLFEYFSETQRNKGNFPGRFSGRQFSNSRSEMNVSTLELGDSALYLCASRGQTRSHYGYTFGSGTRLTVV.